The entry that follows covers one T cell receptor beta chain sequence. As yet, its antigen is unknown. Deletions cut 3 bases from V and 0 bases from J, with 14 bases between. CDR3 length: 16 amino acids. Germline-derived CDR1 and CDR2 are SGHNT and YYREEE (reference sequence). These data come from a study of T cell responses to AZD1222 COVID-19 vaccine. Overall study findings and caveats: A mostly white British donor set with more females was recruited, and clonal diversity was possibly underestimated. Only 5 or 6 AZD1222 recipients tested seropositive at baseline. Regions 160-218 and 743-854 dominated among vaccine-associated CD4 TCRs spanning spike. The study sampled repertoires only after the peak T cell response.

Data came from immunoSEQ multiplex PCR; TCRdb stores just in-frame clones and leaves some out. Of roughly 130,000 clones in the sample, 85% to 90% are singletons; the top ten hold just over 5.5%. The sequence was collected from an adult in good health. The sample in question was peripheral blood, obtained on day 0 of AZD1222 vaccination. The chain carries TRBV5-4 and TRBJ2-3; TRBD1 is a possible D gene (6 bases). The CDR3 reads CASSSAGTRSTDTQYF. The DNA for the CDR3 is TGTGCCAGCAGCTCCGCCGGGACAAGAAGCACAGATACGCAGTATTTT. Combining the CDR3 with reference TRBV5-4 and TRBJ2-3 gives the whole variable domain ETGVTQSPTHLIKTRGQQVTLRCSSQSGHNTVSWYQQALGQGPQFIFQYYREEENGRGNFPPRFSGLQFPNYSSELNVNALELDDSALYLCASSSAGTRSTDTQYFGPGTRLTVL.